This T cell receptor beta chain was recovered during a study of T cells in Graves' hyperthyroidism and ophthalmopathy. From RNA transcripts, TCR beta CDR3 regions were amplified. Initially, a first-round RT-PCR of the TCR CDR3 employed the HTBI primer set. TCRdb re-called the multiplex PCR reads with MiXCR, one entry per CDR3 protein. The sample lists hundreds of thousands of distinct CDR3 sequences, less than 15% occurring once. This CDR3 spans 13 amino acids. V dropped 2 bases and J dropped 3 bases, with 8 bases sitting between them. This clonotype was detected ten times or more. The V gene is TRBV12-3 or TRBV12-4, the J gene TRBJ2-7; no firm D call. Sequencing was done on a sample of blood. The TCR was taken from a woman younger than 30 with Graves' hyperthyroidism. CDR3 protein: CASSLSQIYEQYF. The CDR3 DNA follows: TGTGCCAGCAGTTTAAGTCAGATCTACGAGCAGTACTTC.